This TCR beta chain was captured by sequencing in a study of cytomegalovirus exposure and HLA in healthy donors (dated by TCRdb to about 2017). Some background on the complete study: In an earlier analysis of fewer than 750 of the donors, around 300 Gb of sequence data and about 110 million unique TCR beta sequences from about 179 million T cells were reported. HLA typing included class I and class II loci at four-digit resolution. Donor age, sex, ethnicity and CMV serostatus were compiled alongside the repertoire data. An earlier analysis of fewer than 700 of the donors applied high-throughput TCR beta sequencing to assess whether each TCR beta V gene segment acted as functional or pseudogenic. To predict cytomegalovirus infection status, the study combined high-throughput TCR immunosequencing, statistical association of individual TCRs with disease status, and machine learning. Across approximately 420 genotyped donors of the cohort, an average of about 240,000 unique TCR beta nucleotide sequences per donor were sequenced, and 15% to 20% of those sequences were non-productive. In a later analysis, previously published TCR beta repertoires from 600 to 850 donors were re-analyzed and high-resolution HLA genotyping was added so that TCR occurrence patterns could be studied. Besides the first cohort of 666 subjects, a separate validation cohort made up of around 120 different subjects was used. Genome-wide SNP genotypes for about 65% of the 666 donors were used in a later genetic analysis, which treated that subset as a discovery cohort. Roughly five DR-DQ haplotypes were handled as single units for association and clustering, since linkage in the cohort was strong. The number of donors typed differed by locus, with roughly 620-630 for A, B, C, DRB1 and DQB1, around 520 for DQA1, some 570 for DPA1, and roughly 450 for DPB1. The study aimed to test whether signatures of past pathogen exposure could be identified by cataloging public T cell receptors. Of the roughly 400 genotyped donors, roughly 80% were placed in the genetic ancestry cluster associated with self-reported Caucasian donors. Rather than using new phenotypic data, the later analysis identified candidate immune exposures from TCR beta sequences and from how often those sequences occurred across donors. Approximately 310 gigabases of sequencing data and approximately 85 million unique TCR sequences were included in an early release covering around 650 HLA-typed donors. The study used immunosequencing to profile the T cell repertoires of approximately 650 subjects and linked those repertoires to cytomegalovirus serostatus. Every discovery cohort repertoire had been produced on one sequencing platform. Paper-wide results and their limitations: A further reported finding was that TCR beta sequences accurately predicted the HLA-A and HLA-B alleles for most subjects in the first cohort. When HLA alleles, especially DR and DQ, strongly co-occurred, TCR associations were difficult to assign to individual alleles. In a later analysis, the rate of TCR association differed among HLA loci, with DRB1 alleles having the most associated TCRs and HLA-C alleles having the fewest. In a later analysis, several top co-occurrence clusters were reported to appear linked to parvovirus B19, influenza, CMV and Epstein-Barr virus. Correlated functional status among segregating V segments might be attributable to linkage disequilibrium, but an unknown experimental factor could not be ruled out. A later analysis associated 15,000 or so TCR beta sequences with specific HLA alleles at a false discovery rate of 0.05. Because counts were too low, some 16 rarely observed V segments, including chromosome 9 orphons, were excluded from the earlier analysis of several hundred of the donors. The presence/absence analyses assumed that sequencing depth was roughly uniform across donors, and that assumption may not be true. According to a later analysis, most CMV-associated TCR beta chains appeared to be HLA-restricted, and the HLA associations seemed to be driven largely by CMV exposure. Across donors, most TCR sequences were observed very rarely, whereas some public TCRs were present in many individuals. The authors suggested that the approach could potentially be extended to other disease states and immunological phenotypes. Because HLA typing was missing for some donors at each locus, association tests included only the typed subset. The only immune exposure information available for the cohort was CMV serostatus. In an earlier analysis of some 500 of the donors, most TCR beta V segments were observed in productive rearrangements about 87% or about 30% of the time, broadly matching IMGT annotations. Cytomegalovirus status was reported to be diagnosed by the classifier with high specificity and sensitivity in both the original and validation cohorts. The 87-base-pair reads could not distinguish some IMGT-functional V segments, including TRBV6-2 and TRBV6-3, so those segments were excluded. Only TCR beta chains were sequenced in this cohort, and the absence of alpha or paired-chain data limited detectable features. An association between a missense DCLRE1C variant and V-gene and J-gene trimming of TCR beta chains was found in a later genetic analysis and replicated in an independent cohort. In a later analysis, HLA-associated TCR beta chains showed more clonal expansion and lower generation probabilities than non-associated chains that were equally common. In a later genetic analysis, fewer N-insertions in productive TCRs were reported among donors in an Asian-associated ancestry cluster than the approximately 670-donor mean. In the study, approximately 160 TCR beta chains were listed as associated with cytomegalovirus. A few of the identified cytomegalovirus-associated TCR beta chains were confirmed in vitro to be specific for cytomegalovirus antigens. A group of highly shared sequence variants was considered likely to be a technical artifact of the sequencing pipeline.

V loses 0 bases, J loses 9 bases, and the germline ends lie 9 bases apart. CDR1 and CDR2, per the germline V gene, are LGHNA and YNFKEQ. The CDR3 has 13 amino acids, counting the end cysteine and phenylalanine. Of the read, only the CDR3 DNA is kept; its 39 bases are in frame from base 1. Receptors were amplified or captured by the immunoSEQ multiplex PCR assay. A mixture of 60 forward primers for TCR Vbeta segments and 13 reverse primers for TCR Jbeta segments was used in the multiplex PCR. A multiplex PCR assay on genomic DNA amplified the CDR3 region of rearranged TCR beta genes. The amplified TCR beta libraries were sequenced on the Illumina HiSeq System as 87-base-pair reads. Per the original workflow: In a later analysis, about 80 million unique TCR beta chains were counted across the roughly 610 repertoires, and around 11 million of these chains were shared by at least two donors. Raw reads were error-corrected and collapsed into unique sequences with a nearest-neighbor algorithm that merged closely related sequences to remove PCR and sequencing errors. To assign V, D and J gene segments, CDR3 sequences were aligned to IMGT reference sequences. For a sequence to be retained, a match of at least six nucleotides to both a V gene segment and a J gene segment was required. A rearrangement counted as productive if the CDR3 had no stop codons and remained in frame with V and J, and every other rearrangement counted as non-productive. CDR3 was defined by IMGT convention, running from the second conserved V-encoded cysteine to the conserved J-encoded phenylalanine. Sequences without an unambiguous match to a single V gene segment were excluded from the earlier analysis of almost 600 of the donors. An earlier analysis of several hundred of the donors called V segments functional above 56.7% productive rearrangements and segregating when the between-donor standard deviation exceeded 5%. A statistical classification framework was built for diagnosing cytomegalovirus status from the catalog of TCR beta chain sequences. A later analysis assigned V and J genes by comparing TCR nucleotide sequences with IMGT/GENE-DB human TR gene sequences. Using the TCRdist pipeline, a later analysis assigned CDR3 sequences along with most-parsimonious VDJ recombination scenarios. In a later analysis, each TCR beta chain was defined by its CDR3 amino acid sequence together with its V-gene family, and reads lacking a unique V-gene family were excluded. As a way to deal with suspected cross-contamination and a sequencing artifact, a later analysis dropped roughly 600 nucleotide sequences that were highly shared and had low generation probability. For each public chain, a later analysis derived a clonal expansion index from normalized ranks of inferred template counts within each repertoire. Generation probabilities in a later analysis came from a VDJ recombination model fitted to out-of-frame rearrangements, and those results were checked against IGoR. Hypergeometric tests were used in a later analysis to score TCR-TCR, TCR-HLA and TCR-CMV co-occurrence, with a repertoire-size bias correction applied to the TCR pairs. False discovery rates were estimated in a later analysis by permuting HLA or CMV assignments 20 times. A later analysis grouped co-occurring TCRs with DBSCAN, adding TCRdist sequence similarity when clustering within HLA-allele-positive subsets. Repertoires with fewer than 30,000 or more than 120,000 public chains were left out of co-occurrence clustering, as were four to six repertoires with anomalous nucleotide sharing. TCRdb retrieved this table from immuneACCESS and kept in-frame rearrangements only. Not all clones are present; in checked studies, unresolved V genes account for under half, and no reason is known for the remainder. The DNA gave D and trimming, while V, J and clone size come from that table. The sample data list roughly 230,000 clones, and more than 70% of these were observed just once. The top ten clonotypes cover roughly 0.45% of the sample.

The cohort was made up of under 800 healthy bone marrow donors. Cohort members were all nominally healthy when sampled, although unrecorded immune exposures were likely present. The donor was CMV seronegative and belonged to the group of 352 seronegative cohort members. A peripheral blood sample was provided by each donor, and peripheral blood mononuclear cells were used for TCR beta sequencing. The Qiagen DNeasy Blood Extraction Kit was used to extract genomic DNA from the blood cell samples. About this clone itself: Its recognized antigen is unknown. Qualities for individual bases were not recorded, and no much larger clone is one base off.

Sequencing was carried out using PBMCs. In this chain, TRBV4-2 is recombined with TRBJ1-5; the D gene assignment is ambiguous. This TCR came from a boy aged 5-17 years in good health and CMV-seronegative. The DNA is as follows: TGTGCCAGCAGCCAAGATTTCGGGTGGCCCCAGCATTTT. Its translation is CASSQDFGWPQHF.